The 23 T cell receptor beta chains listed next were all sequenced from one sample in a study of chemoradiotherapy in HPV16-positive cancers (dated by TCRdb to between 2021 and 2024). Library construction relied on the immunoSEQ multiplex PCR assay. The clones in this table, taken by TCRdb from immuneACCESS, are in-frame only. Not every clone is retained; where verified, under half of the shortfall comes from an unresolved V gene, and the cause of the rest is unknown. In all, the sample holds about 24,000 clones, and around nine tenths of those were seen once. Of the sample, 17% is held by the ten largest clones. The sequencing used blood, collected from a patient who underwent chemoradiotherapy. All receptors come from a human donor with HPV-associated anogenital cancer.

The V gene is TRBV9, the J gene TRBJ2-7; either TRBD1 or TRBD2 may supply D (5 bases each). The CDR3 loop spans 15 amino acids. V lost 3 bases to trimming and J lost 5 bases, with 18 bases between them. Germline CDR1 and CDR2: SGDLS and YYNGEE. CDR3 nucleotide sequence: TGTGCCAGCAGCGGGGGGTACTTGGGGGTGGACGAGCAGTACTTC. This codes for CASSGGYLGVDEQYF. The entire variable domain, with the rest obtained from reference TRBV9 and TRBJ2-7, is as follows: DSGVTQTPKHLITATGQRVTLRCSPRSGDLSVYWYQQSLDQGLQFLIQYYNGEERAKGNILERFSAQQFPDLHSELNLSSLELGDSALYFCASSGGYLGVDEQYFGPGTRLTVT.

The chain is built from TRBV19 and TRBJ2-7; 9 bases agree with TRBD1. This CDR3 is built from 14 residues. With 5 bases clipped from V and 5 bases from J, the junction kept 7 bases outside the gene matches. Germline-derived CDR1 and CDR2 are LNHDA and SQIVND (reference sequence). DNA of the CDR3: TGTGCCAGTAGTTGGGGGACAGGGAAAAACGAGCAGTACTTC. This codes for CASSWGTGKNEQYF.

The V gene is TRBV28, the J gene TRBJ1-3; perhaps TRBD1 as D (5 bases). The germline V gene encodes CDR1 MDHEN and CDR2 SYDVKM. The CDR3 runs 16 residues. Trimming removed 5 bases from V and 0 bases from J, with 14 bases in between. The CDR3 loop reads CASSILSGASGNTIYF. CDR3 bases: TGTGCCAGCAGTATCCTCAGTGGGGCCTCTGGAAACACCATATATTTT.

The chain has TRBV25-1 and TRBJ1-5, with D possibly matching TRBD1 (5 bases). Trimming removed 6 bases from V and 9 bases from J, with 15 bases in between. The CDR3 sequence is 13 residues long. CDR1 and CDR2 (germline): MGHDK, SYGVNS. CDR3 sequence reads: CASSRDGEGPQHF. The CDR3 DNA follows: TGTGCCAGCAGCCGGGACGGAGAAGGGCCCCAGCATTTT.

V is TRBV6-5 and J is TRBJ1-6; TRBD1 is a possible D gene (5 bases). Trimming removed 2 bases from V and 8 bases from J, with 13 bases in between. The CDR3 covers 15 residues. Germline V gene lookup returns CDR1 MNHEY and CDR2 SVGAGI. CDR3 in amino acids: CASSYVGGMDSPLHF. The DNA for the CDR3 is TGTGCCAGCAGTTACGTGGGGGGGATGGATTCACCCCTCCACTTT.

The chain is built from TRBV11-1 and TRBJ2-2; D possibly matches TRBD1 or TRBD2 (5 bases each). The CDR3 is 14 residues long. Germline CDR1 is SGHAT and CDR2 is FQDESV (reference sequence). Trimming took 7 bases from V and 2 from J, leaving 11 bases between them. The CDR3 DNA is TGTGCCAGCACCCGGGGACGTAACACCGGGGAGCTGTTTTTT. This gives the protein CASTRGRNTGELFF.

The V call is TRBV6-1, the J call TRBJ1-1, with D unclear. This CDR3 has 11 residues. With 6 bases removed from V and 1 base from J, the gap between germline ends came to 3 bases. Germline V gives CDR1 MNHNS, CDR2 SASEGT. The CDR3 loop is CASRANTEAFF. CDR3 DNA: TGTGCCAGCAGGGCGAACACTGAAGCTTTCTTT.

The table lists this clone with a count of one. The J gene is TRBJ1-5, the V gene TRBV30; 9 positions agree with TRBD1. The germline CDR1 and CDR2 sequences are GTSNPN and SVGIG (reference sequence). The CDR3 runs 17 residues. Trimming at V came to 2 bases and at J to 4 bases, leaving 12 bases not matched to a gene. The DNA of the CDR3 is TGTGCCTGGAGTAGAAATCCGGGACAGGGATGGAATCAGCCCCAGCATTTT. This sequence encodes CAWSRNPGQGWNQPQHF.

This clone was observed a handful of times. The chain recombines TRBV6-5 with TRBJ1-6; the match to TRBD1 covers 9 bases. This CDR3 is built from 15 residues. After removal of 6 bases from V and 10 bases from J, the junction contained 10 bases not matched to a gene. Looked up from germline, CDR1 is MNHEY and CDR2 is SVGAGI. Written as DNA, the CDR3 is TGTGCCAGCAGGGGTGGGACAGGGACGAGGTCACCCCTCCACTTT. Its protein is CASRGGTGTRSPLHF.

J is TRBJ2-1 and V is TRBV7-2, with 7 bases aligning to TRBD2. CDR3 size: 16 residues. Looked up from germline, CDR1 is SGHTA and CDR2 is FQGNSA. Losses at the gene ends were 5 bases for V and 4 bases for J; bases not matched to a gene: 11. As DNA, the CDR3 is TGTGCCAGCAGCCTGACGGGACTAAGCTTATACAATGAGCAGTTCTTC. Translating gives CASSLTGLSLYNEQFF.

The J gene is TRBJ1-5, the V gene TRBV28; D gene unclear. This CDR3 region has 10 residues. Germline V gene lookup returns CDR1 MDHEN and CDR2 SYDVKM. Trimming left V 8 bases short and J 5 bases short, with 4 bases between. CDR3 in DNA: TGTGCCAGCGGGGATCAGCCCCAGCATTTT. As protein: CASGDQPQHF.

In DNA form, the CDR3 reads TGTGCCAGCTCACCAAGAAGGAGTAGGCTAGCGGGAGAGGAGGAGACCCAGTACTTC. Its translation: CASSPRRSRLAGEEETQYF. The rearrangement joins TRBV18 to TRBJ2-5; 10 bases align to TRBD2. Trimming at V came to 2 bases and at J to 5 bases, leaving 17 bases not matched to a gene. The CDR3 consists of 19 residues. Per the germline V gene, CDR1 is KGHSH and CDR2 is LQKENI.

The rearrangement uses TRBV7-2 and TRBJ1-2; 7 nucleotides match TRBD1. The CDR3 spans 13 residues. V lost 5 bases, J lost 4 bases, and 4 bases stayed unmatched. Per germline, CDR1 SGHTA and CDR2 FQGNSA. CDR3 sequence reads: CASSLGTVYGYTF. CDR3 bases: TGTGCCAGCAGCCTAGGGACAGTCTATGGCTACACCTTC.

The chain carries TRBV18 and TRBJ2-1; 8 bases are a match to TRBD2. Germline values: CDR1 KGHSH, CDR2 LQKENI. V trimming: 2 bases; J trimming: 1 base; junction bases outside the gene matches: 7. The CDR3 contains 17 residues. CDR3 bases: TGTGCCAGCTCACCAGCCAGCGGGGGTATGTCCTACAATGAGCAGTTCTTC. This sequence encodes CASSPASGGMSYNEQFF.

The CDR3 loop reads CASSYRDNNEQFF. CDR3 bases: TGTGCCAGCAGTTACCGGGACAACAATGAGCAGTTCTTC. This chain uses TRBV6-5 with TRBJ2-1; weak D call: TRBD1 (6 bases). Trimming cost V 2 bases and J 5 bases, with 7 bases left between them. CDR3 length: 13 residues. Germline CDR1 reads MNHEY; CDR2 reads SVGAGI.

This clone is a singleton in its sample. The rearrangement links TRBV28 to TRBJ2-2; either TRBD1 or TRBD2 may fit D (5 bases each). The CDR3 is 15 residues long. CDR1 and CDR2 from the germline V gene are MDHEN and SYDVKM. V was pared by 2 bases and J by 10 bases, with 17 bases between. The CDR3 is CASSLRDPTRVELFF. For the CDR3, the DNA is TGTGCCAGCAGTTTAAGGGACCCTACACGCGTGGAGCTGTTTTTT.

The chain employs TRBV7-9 and TRBJ2-7; 7 bases match TRBD1. The CDR3 runs 14 residues. Germline CDR1 SEHNR, CDR2 FQNEAQ (reference sequence). V lost 5 bases, J lost 9 bases, and 13 bases stayed unmatched. The DNA for the CDR3 is TGTGCCAGCAGCCAGGACAGGATCAACCGTGGGCAGTACTTC. Amino acids: CASSQDRINRGQYF.

This clone came up once. Other DNA sequences in the same sample also yield this CDR3. The CDR3 DNA sequence: TGTGCCAGCAGCTTAGGGGGGGCTCGTTACGAGCAGTACTTC. Translated: CASSLGGARYEQYF. The genes are TRBV7-9 and TRBJ2-7; either TRBD1 or TRBD2 may fit D (6 bases each). Trimming removed 1 base from V and 4 bases from J, with 11 bases in between. The germline CDR1 and CDR2 sequences are SEHNR and FQNEAQ (reference sequence). This CDR3 is built from 14 residues. The full variable domain, its missing parts supplied by reference TRBV7-9 and TRBJ2-7, is DTGVSQNPRHKITKRGQNVTFRCDPISEHNRLYWYRQTLGQGPEFLTYFQNEAQLEKSRLLSDRFSAERPKGSFSTLEIQRTEQGDSAMYLCASSLGGARYEQYFGPGTRLTVT.

This clone was seen more than once but under ten times. The chain recombines TRBV5-4 with TRBJ2-6; no clear D gene. This CDR3 region has 14 residues. V was trimmed by 0 bases and J by 4 bases, leaving 5 bases between them. The germline V gene encodes CDR1 SGHNT and CDR2 YYREEE (reference sequence). CDR3 protein: CASSLAAGANVLTF. CDR3 DNA: TGTGCCAGCAGCTTGGCCGCCGGGGCCAACGTCCTGACTTTC.

This sequence joins TRBV5-1 and TRBJ1-1; D is possibly TRBD1 (6 bases). CDR3 size: 14 residues. Trimming cost V 5 bases and J 1 base, with 12 bases left between them. Germline V gene data show CDR1 as SGHRS and CDR2 as YFSETQ. This chain's CDR3 is CASRRVGGNTEAFF. CDR3 nucleotide sequence: TGCGCCAGCAGGCGAGTAGGGGGGAACACTGAAGCTTTCTTT.

This chain uses TRBV15 with TRBJ2-3; 8 positions agree with TRBD1. V was clipped by 4 bases and J by 4 bases; unmatched bases: 4. Germline-derived CDR1 and CDR2 are LNHNV and YYDKDF (reference sequence). The CDR3 spans 14 residues. The CDR3 nucleotides read TGTGCCACCAGCATTGACAGGGGAGCAGATACGCAGTATTTT. This translates into CATSIDRGADTQYF.

The chain carries TRBV18 and TRBJ2-3; D not resolved. The V gene's germline CDR1 is KGHSH and CDR2 LQKENI. This CDR3 is built from 13 residues. V lost 4 bases to trimming and J lost 1 base, with 6 bases between them. The CDR3 reads CASSLGRTDTQYF. CDR3 sequence (DNA): TGTGCCAGCTCACTGGGCCGCACAGATACGCAGTATTTT.

This sequence joins TRBV6-4 and TRBJ2-1; maybe TRBD2 (5 bases). Looked up from germline, CDR1 is MRHNA and CDR2 is SNTAGT. The CDR3 extends over 13 amino acids. Trimming removed 3 bases from V and 6 bases from J, with 9 bases in between. CDR3 loop: CASSEGLANEQFF. CDR3 in DNA: TGTGCCAGCAGTGAAGGGCTAGCCAATGAGCAGTTCTTC.